The source of this T cell receptor (beta chain) is a study of T-cell memory formation after mild COVID-19. From 5'RACE with constant-segment primers came TCR alpha and TCR beta cDNA libraries that carried sample barcodes and UMIs. One entry per CDR3 protein, called by TCRdb with MiXCR from the 5' RACE reads. Of about 150,000 distinct CDR3 sequences in the sample, approximately 12% are singletons; the top ten hold approximately 3.6%. This clonotype was seen a handful of times. Its antigen is not identified. Trimming left V 5 bases short and J 8 bases short, with 18 bases between. The CDR3 extends over 14 amino acids. Germline V lookup: CDR1 MNHEY, CDR2 SVGAGI. Findings of the study overall: Most CD4+ clones that shrank were in CM and EM, while CD8+ ones turned up in EMRA. Later expanders leaned toward CD4+, whereas clones contracting from day 15 to 85 were balanced CD4/CD8. The finding that pre-infection memory included some responding clones suggested that cross-reactive memory joined.

The receptor was isolated from a young man who had mild COVID-19 (a few samples of this study predate the infection). Cell type and time point are not known. The J gene is TRBJ1-2, the V gene TRBV6-5, with D tentatively TRBD1 (6 bases). The sequencing sample was made of PBMCs or a T cell subset sorted from them (not recorded which). The CDR3 region is CASSVLWGAEGYTF. Here the CDR3 DNA reads TGTGCCAGCAGTGTTTTATGGGGGGCGGAAGGCTACACCTTC.